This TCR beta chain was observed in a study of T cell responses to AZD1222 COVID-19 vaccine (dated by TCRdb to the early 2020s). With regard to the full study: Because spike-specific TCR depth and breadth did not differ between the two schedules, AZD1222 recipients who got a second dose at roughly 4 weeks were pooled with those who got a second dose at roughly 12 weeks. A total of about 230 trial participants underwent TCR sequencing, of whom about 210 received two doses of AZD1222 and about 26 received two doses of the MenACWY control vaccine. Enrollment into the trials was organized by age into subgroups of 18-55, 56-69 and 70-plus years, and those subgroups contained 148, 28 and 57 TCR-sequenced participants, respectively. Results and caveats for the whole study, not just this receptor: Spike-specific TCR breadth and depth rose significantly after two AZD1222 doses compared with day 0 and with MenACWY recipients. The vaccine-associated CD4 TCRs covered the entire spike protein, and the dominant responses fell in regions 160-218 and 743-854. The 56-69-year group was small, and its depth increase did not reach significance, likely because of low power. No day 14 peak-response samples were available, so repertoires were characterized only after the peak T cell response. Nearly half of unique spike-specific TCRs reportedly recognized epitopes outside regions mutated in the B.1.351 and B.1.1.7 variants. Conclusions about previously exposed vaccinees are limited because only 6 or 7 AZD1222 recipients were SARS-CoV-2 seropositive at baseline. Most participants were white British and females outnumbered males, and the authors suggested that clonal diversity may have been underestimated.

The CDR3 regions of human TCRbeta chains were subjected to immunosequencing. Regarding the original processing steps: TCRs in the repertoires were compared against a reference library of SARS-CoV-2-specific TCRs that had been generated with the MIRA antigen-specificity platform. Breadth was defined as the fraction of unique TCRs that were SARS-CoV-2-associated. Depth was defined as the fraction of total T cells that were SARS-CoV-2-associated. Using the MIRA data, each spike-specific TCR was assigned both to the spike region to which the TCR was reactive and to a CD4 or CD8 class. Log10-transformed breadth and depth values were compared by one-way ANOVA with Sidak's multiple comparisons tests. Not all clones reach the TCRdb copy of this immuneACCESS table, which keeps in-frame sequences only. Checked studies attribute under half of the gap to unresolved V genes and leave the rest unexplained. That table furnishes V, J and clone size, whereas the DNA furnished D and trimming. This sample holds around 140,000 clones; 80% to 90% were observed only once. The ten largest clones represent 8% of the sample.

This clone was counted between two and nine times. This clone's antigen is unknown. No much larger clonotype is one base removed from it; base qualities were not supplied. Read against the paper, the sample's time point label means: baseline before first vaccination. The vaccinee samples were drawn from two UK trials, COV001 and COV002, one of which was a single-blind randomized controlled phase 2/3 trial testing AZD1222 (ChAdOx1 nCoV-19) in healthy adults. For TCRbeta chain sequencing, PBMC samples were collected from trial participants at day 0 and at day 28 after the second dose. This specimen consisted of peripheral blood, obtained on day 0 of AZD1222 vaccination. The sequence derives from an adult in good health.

The sequence in DNA is TGTGCCAGCAGATTCGGGCACCAAGAGACCCAGTACTTC. Its product reads: CASRFGHQETQYF. The chain links TRBV12-3 or TRBV12-4 with TRBJ2-5; no D gene is confidently identified. V is cut by 6 bases and J by 0 bases, and the space between the germline ends is 8 bases. From the cysteine through the phenylalanine, the CDR3 covers 13 amino acids. Only CDR3 DNA remains: 39 bases, in frame from the first base.